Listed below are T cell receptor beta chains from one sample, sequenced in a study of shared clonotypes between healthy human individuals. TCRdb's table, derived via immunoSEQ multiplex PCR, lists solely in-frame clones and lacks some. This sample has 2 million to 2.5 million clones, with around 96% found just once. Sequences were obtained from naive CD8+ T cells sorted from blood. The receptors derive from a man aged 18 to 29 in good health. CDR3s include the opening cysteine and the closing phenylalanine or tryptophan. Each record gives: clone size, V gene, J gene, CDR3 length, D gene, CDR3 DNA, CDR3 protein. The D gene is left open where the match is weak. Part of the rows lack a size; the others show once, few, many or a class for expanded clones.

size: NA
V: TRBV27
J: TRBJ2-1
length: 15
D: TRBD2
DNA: TGTGCCAGCAGTTCACGGACTAGCCCCAACAATGAGCAGTTCTTC
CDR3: CASSSRTSPNNEQFF

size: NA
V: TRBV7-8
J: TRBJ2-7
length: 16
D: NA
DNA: TGTGCCAGCAGCCCCTTAGCCGGGACGCAAGCCTACGAGCAGTACTTC
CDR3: CASSPLAGTQAYEQYF

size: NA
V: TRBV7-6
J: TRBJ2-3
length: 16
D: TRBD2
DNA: TGTGCCAGCAGCCTTTTAGCGGGAGAAGGGGAAGATACGCAGTATTTT
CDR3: CASSLLAGEGEDTQYF

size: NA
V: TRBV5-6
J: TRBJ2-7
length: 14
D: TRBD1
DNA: TGTGCCAGCAGCTCAGGGGGTTCCTACTACGAGCAGTACTTC
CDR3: CASSSGGSYYEQYF

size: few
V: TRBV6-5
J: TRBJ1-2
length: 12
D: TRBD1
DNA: TGTGCCAGCAGTCGACAGGGCGATGGCTACACCTTC
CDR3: CASSRQGDGYTF

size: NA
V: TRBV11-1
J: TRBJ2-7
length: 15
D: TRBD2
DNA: TGTGCCACGTCTTACGAAGGCGGGGGAGTCTACGAGCAGTACTTC
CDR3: CATSYEGGGVYEQYF

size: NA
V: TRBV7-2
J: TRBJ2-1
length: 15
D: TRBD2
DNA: TGTGCCAGCAGCTACCCGGGACTAGCGGACAATGAGCAGTTCTTC
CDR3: CASSYPGLADNEQFF

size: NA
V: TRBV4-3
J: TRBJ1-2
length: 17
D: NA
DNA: TGCGCCAGCAGCCAAGATAGTTCCGGGGACGACCGCTATGGCTACACCTTC
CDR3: CASSQDSSGDDRYGYTF

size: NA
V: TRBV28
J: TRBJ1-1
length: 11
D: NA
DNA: TGTGCCAGCAGGAGGCTCACTGAAGCTTTCTTT
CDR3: CASRRLTEAFF

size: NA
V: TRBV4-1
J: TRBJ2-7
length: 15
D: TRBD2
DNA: TGCGCCAGCAGCCAAGATTCTAGCGGGAGTTACGAGCAGTACTTC
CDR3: CASSQDSSGSYEQYF

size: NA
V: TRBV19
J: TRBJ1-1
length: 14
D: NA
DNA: TGTGCCAGTAGTATAGGGGAGGGGAACACTGAAGCTTTCTTT
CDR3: CASSIGEGNTEAFF

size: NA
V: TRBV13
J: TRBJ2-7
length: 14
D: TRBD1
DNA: TGTGCCAGCAGTTTGGACAGGGGTAGCTACGAGCAGTACTTC
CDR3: CASSLDRGSYEQYF

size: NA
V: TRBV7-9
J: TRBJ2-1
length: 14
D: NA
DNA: TGTGCCAGTCCTACTAGGGATTCATCGGATGAGCAGTTCTTC
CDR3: CASPTRDSSDEQFF

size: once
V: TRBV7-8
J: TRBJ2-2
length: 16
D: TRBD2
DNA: TGTGCCAGCAGCTTAGTTATAGCGGGAAGCACCGGGGAGCTGTTTTTT
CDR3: CASSLVIAGSTGELFF

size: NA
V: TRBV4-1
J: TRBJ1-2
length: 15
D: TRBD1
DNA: TGCGCCAGCAGCCAACAGGGGGCAGGGAACTATGGCTACACCTTC
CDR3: CASSQQGAGNYGYTF

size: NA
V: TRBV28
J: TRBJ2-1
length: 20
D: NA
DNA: TGTGCCAGCAGTTTAGGTTCGGCTAGCGAGATCGTTCTCTCCTACAATGAGCAGTTCTTC
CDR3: CASSLGSASEIVLSYNEQFF

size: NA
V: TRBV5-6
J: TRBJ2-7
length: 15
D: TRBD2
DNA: TGTGCCAGCAGCTTGACTAGCGGGAGCTCCTACGAGCAGTACTTC
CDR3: CASSLTSGSSYEQYF

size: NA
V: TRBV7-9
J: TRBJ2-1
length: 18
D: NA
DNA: TGTGCCAGCAGCTTAGAGGCAAATTATAGGAGCTCCTACAATGAGCAGTTCTTC
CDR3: CASSLEANYRSSYNEQFF

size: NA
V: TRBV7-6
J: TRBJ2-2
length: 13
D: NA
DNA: TGTGCCAGCAGCTTAGCCGGATCCGGGGAGCTGTTTTTT
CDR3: CASSLAGSGELFF

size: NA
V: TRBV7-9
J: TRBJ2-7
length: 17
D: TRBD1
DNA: TGTGCCAGCAGCCCCGAGGTGGGACAGGCAAGCTCCTACGAGCAGTACTTC
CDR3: CASSPEVGQASSYEQYF

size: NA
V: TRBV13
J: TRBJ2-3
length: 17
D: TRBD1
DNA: TGTGCCAGCAGCTTAGGCCACCAGAGGGGGCGCACAGATACGCAGTATTTT
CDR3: CASSLGHQRGRTDTQYF

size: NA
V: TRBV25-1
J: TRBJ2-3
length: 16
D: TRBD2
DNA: TGTGCCAGCAGTGTTCCGACTAGCGGGAGTATAGATACGCAGTATTTT
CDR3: CASSVPTSGSIDTQYF